A single sample gave rise to the 26 T cell receptor beta chains below, sequenced in a study of blood T cell repertoires in COVID-19. Libraries were prepared by immunoSEQ multiplex PCR; TCRdb keeps only in-frame clonotypes and omits some of them. The sample has roughly 53,000 clones, around 85% seen once. Material: peripheral blood. These receptor sequences come from a human donor in a cohort sampled during active COVID-19.

The V and J genes are TRBV7-9 and TRBJ2-4; 10 bases match TRBD1. Unmatched junction bases numbered 5, after V lost 6 bases and J lost 9 bases. Germline V gives CDR1 SEHNR, CDR2 FQNEAQ (reference sequence). CDR3 length: 13 amino acids. The CDR3 loop is CASSRQGASIQYF. CDR3 sequence (DNA): TGTGCCAGCAGTCGACAGGGGGCCTCCATTCAGTACTTC.

The chain links TRBV29-1 to TRBJ1-2; 8 nucleotides line up with TRBD1. V gave up 0 bases and J gave up 4 bases; unmatched junction bases: 7. CDR1 and CDR2 from the germline V gene are SQVTM and ANQGSEA. This CDR3 spans 15 amino acids. CDR3 coding DNA: TGCAGCGTTGAAGATCAGAATCAGGGGGCCTATGGCTACACCTTC. The encoded protein is CSVEDQNQGAYGYTF.

The V call is TRBV11-2, the J call TRBJ2-7; TRBD1 might be the D (6 bases). The CDR3 spans 12 residues. Germline values: CDR1 SGHAT, CDR2 FQNNGV. The V gene lost 4 bases and the J gene lost 3 bases, with 7 bases spanning the gap. The CDR3 sequence: CASSSQGYEQYF. CDR3 nucleotides: TGTGCCAGCAGCTCACAGGGCTACGAGCAGTACTTC.

This chain links TRBV18 with TRBJ2-3; 13 bases align to TRBD2. With 3 bases clipped from V and 9 bases from J, the junction kept 6 bases outside the gene matches. Germline V gene lookup returns CDR1 KGHSH and CDR2 LQKENI. This CDR3 comprises 15 residues. The CDR3 bases are TGTGCCAGCTCACCTACTAGCGGGGGGGAGACGACGCAGTATTTT. Amino acid sequence: CASSPTSGGETTQYF.

CDR3 nucleotides: TGTGCCAGCAGTTTGCTAGCGGGAGAGGGCACAGATACGCAGTATTTT. This gives the protein CASSLLAGEGTDTQYF. The chain carries TRBV2 and TRBJ2-3; TRBD2 matches at 10 bases. The V and J ends lost 5 bases and 1 base, in that order; junction bases with no gene match: 6. Germline V gene lookup returns CDR1 SNHLY and CDR2 FYNNEI. The CDR3 has 16 amino acids.

A few counts support this clone. V and J are TRBV30 and TRBJ2-1; D is ambiguous. V lost 5 bases, J lost 10 bases, and 12 bases lay in between. Germline V gene lookup returns CDR1 GTSNPN and CDR2 SVGIG (reference sequence). CDR3 length: 11 amino acids. Here the CDR3 reads CAWEKSPEQFF. The CDR3 nucleotides are TGTGCCTGGGAAAAAAGCCCCGAGCAGTTCTTC.

The chain carries TRBV19 and TRBJ1-5; D is perhaps TRBD1 (6 bases). Per germline, CDR1 LNHDA and CDR2 SQIVND (reference sequence). V was clipped by 5 bases and J by 0 bases, with 20 bases between them. This CDR3 region has 18 residues. The CDR3 region is CASSAAPIQGYSNQPQHF. DNA of the CDR3: TGTGCCAGTAGTGCGGCCCCGATACAGGGATATAGCAATCAGCCCCAGCATTTT.

The chain has TRBV5-6 and TRBJ1-3, with 9 bases lining up with TRBD1. The V gene's germline CDR1 is SGHDT and CDR2 YYEEEE. The CDR3 is 15 amino acids. The trim removed 3 bases at V and 0 bases at J, leaving 1 base unmatched. CDR3 nucleotide sequence: TGTGCCAGCAGCTGGGACAGGGTCTCTGGAAACACCATATATTTT. Translated: CASSWDRVSGNTIYF.

V usage is TRBV4-3 and J usage is TRBJ2-7; perhaps TRBD2 as D (6 bases). The CDR3 runs to 16 residues. The germline V gene has CDR1 LGHNA and CDR2 YSLEER. V gave up 0 bases and J gave up 3 bases, with 15 bases separating them. This CDR3 reads CASSQEAGMDIYEQYF. CDR3 DNA sequence: TGCGCCAGCAGCCAAGAGGCGGGAATGGACATCTACGAGCAGTACTTC.

The chain is built from TRBV5-4 and TRBJ2-7; 7 positions match TRBD1. Per germline, CDR1 SGHNT and CDR2 YYREEE (reference sequence). V shed 5 bases and J 2 bases; nucleotides not matched to a gene: 10. The CDR3 loop spans 15 amino acids. CDR3 protein: CASREDPGQPYEQYF. The CDR3 nucleotides are TGTGCCAGCAGAGAAGATCCGGGACAGCCCTACGAGCAGTACTTC.

The chain is built from TRBV5-6 and TRBJ2-1; 12 bases line up with TRBD2. V trimming: 1 base; J trimming: 1 base; junction bases outside the gene matches: 3. The CDR3 runs to 17 residues. From germline, CDR1 is SGHDT and CDR2 YYEEEE. The CDR3 reads CASSLRLAGVSYNEQFF. Here the CDR3 DNA reads TGTGCCAGCAGCTTGAGACTAGCGGGGGTTTCCTACAATGAGCAGTTCTTC.

This clone was recorded once. V is TRBV7-8 and J is TRBJ2-1; TRBD2 matches at 14 bases. The V gene end was trimmed by 6 bases and the J gene end by 9 bases; junction bases not matched to a gene: 10. The CDR3 sequence is 16 residues long. Germline values: CDR1 SGHVS, CDR2 FQNEAQ. CDR3 amino acids: CASSSGLAGAWGEQFF. DNA for the CDR3: TGTGCCAGCAGTTCGGGACTAGCGGGAGCATGGGGTGAGCAGTTCTTC.

The chain couples TRBV9 to TRBJ1-1; D is uncertain. V shed 0 bases and J shed 3 bases, with 6 bases lying between them. Germline CDR1 and CDR2: SGDLS and YYNGEE. This CDR3 spans 13 amino acids. The CDR3 sequence is CASSVESDTEAFF. The CDR3 DNA reads TGTGCCAGCAGCGTAGAGTCGGACACTGAAGCTTTCTTT.

The V gene is TRBV18, the J gene TRBJ2-7; TRBD2 matches at 7 bases. The CDR3 covers 13 residues. Germline CDR1 is KGHSH and CDR2 is LQKENI. The J segment lost 3 bases and the V segment lost 3 bases, leaving 2 bases of the junction unmatched. Here the CDR3 reads CASSPGGIYEQYF. The CDR3 coding sequence is TGTGCCAGCTCACCGGGGGGGATCTACGAGCAGTACTTC.

The rearrangement joins TRBV6-1 to TRBJ1-4; a weak D match, TRBD1 (6 bases). Trimming pared 4 bases from V and 0 bases from J, leaving 12 bases between. The CDR3 contains 16 residues. CDR1 and CDR2 (germline): MNHNS, SASEGT. This chain's CDR3 is CASSGTGKTTNEKLFF. Written as DNA, the CDR3 is TGTGCCAGCAGTGGAACAGGGAAAACAACTAATGAAAAACTGTTTTTT.

V usage is TRBV28 and J usage is TRBJ1-5, with TRBD1 as a possible D gene (6 bases). V was pared by 6 bases and J by 4 bases, with 19 bases between. Germline V gives CDR1 MDHEN, CDR2 SYDVKM. CDR3 length equals 16 residues. In DNA, the CDR3 is TGTGCCAGCAGCCAAACGCAAGGACAGCCTAATCAGCCCCAGCATTTT. Encoded protein: CASSQTQGQPNQPQHF.

This chain links TRBV11-2 with TRBJ2-1, with a possible D match to TRBD2 (6 bases). V lost 0 bases and J lost 6, with 15 bases in between. Germline CDR1 is SGHAT and CDR2 is FQNNGV. The CDR3 spans 16 residues. CDR3 coding DNA: TGTGCCAGCAGCTTAGAAGTCGGGAGTGTGGGCAATGAGCAGTTCTTC. This gives the protein CASSLEVGSVGNEQFF.

The chain joins TRBV14 to TRBJ2-2; 9 nucleotides line up with TRBD1. CDR3 length: 16 amino acids. V lost 3 bases to trimming and J lost 4 bases; unmatched junction nucleotides: 6. The V gene's germline CDR1 is SGHDN and CDR2 FVKESK. The CDR3 reads CASSHRDRVRTGELFF. Written as DNA, the CDR3 is TGTGCCAGCAGCCATCGGGACAGGGTTCGCACCGGGGAGCTGTTTTTT.

The chain is built from TRBV28 and TRBJ1-2; 7 bases match TRBD1. The V segment lost 4 bases and the J segment 4 bases; nucleotides outside the gene matches: 6. CDR3 length equals 14 residues. CDR1 MDHEN and CDR2 SYDVKM come from the germline V gene. CDR3 residues: CASSSRGRVYGYTF. The CDR3 region has the DNA TGTGCCAGCAGTTCAAGGGGGCGAGTCTATGGCTACACCTTC.

This rearrangement joins TRBV12-3 or TRBV12-4 to TRBJ2-7; unclear D gene. The CDR3 is made up of 12 amino acids. V dropped 5 bases and J dropped 3 bases, with 8 bases sitting between them. CDR3 bases: TGTGCCAGCAGTCCACAAAACTACGAGCAGTACTTC. It codes for CASSPQNYEQYF.

The J gene is TRBJ2-5, the V gene TRBV24-1; 10 bases are a match to TRBD2. The junction had 5 bases not matched to a gene; V was cut back by 3 bases and J by 2 bases. This CDR3 spans 16 amino acids. Germline V gene lookup returns CDR1 KGHDR and CDR2 SFDVKD. The CDR3 here is CATSDIGTSVQETQYF. In DNA form, the CDR3 reads TGTGCCACCAGTGATATCGGGACTAGCGTACAAGAGACCCAGTACTTC.

The rearrangement joins TRBV7-9 to TRBJ1-1, with D unresolved. V lost 4 bases and J lost 1, with 7 bases in between. From germline, CDR1 is SEHNR and CDR2 FQNEAQ (reference sequence). This CDR3 has 13 amino acids. CDR3 loop: CASSSTENTEAFF. The CDR3 bases are TGTGCCAGCAGCTCTACAGAGAACACTGAAGCTTTCTTT.

V and J are TRBV5-1 and TRBJ2-7; a possible D gene is TRBD2 (6 bases). CDR3 length equals 15 residues. Per the germline V gene, CDR1 is SGHRS and CDR2 is YFSETQ. V shed 0 bases and J shed 2 bases, with 12 bases lying between them. In nucleotides, the CDR3 is TGCGCCAGCAGCTTGGCGTTAGCGGTCGCCTACGAGCAGTACTTC. Protein sequence: CASSLALAVAYEQYF.

This chain links TRBV6-5 with TRBJ2-7, with TRBD2 matching 11 bases. The ends lost 8 bases at V and 6 bases at J; junction bases unmatched: 9. The germline V gene has CDR1 MNHEY and CDR2 SVGAGI. The CDR3 is made up of 14 amino acids. CDR3 protein: CASGASGRKGEQYF. CDR3 DNA: TGTGCCAGCGGGGCTAGCGGGAGGAAAGGCGAGCAGTACTTC.

The rearrangement uses TRBV7-2 and TRBJ1-2; maybe TRBD1 (6 bases). Trimming took off 2 bases at V and 8 bases at J, with 18 bases between the two ends. CDR3 length: 15 amino acids. Per the germline V gene, CDR1 is SGHTA and CDR2 is FQGNSA. CDR3 DNA sequence: TGTGCCAGCAGCTTATTTCTAACAGGGTCGGGCGGCTACACCTTC. Its translation is CASSLFLTGSGGYTF.

The chain couples TRBV6-6 to TRBJ1-3; 7 positions agree with TRBD1. Trimming removed 5 bases from V and 5 bases from J; junction bases left unmatched: 6. CDR1 and CDR2 from the germline V gene are MNHNY and SVGAGI (reference sequence). The CDR3 has 14 amino acids. The CDR3 loop is CASSKTGIRNTIYF. DNA of the CDR3: TGTGCCAGCAGTAAGACAGGGATTAGAAACACCATATATTTT.